Here is one T cell receptor (beta chain) with its context. The sample comes from a study of blood T cell repertoires in COVID-19. Germline loops: CDR1 MNHEY, CDR2 SVGAGI. The CDR3 runs 15 residues. The V gene lost 6 bases and the J gene lost 1 base, with 15 bases spanning the gap. The table came from immunoSEQ multiplex PCR; TCRdb's copy has only in-frame clones and leaves some out. The table has about 310,000 clones, nearly 90% seen once. This receptor was taken from a woman aged 25-40 years who had recovered from COVID-19. The sample consisted of PBMCs or T cells enriched from blood (not recorded which). The chain couples TRBV6-5 to TRBJ1-2; no reliable D call. The CDR3 coding sequence is TGTGCCAGCAGCCGACTCGCACTTCTTAACTATGGCTACACCTTC. Protein product: CASSRLALLNYGYTF.